Below, one T cell receptor beta chain is given with its context. No antigen is known for it. The sample originates from a study of cytomegalovirus exposure and HLA in healthy donors. General study points: Links to common viral pathogens appeared, in a later analysis, for several of the most significant clusters. A later analysis showed that HLA-associated TCR beta chains had undergone more clonal expansion than equally common others.

Germline V gene sequence: CDR1 LNHDA, CDR2 SQIVND (reference sequence). V was shortened by 8 bases and J by 5 bases, with 12 bases between the two germline ends. The CDR3 runs 12 residues. Amplification used 60 Vbeta primers and 13 Jbeta primers. TCRdb's copy holds only in-frame clones and misses some; the assay was immunoSEQ multiplex PCR. The profile shows some 130,000 clones, about 66% of them singletons. The rearrangement links TRBV19 to TRBJ1-1, with D tentatively TRBD1 (6 bases). The sequenced material came from PBMCs. The origin of this receptor is a human donor in good health. For the CDR3, the DNA is TGTGCCAGTGGACAGTCTAGGACTGAAGCTTTCTTT. Its translation: CASGQSRTEAFF.